These 29 T cell receptor beta chains share one sample of origin, sequenced in a study of CD8 T cells in ankylosing spondylitis. TCRdb called the 5' RACE reads again in MiXCR, with one record for every CDR3 protein. The table lists around 210,000 distinct CDR3 sequences, around 8% of them singletons. The sequenced material came from blood, either unsorted or a sorted T cell fraction (not recorded which). The source of these receptors is a female donor with ankylosing spondylitis or in good health (not recorded which).

This clonotype was seen repeatedly, ten times or more. The V call is TRBV20-1, the J call TRBJ2-3; tentatively, D is TRBD1 (5 bases). Germline CDR1 is DFQATT and CDR2 is SNEGSKA (reference sequence). The CDR3 runs 11 residues. Trimming removed 2 bases from V and 5 bases from J, with 5 bases in between. CDR3 region: CSARQGDTQYF. CDR3 nucleotide sequence: TGCAGTGCTAGACAGGGAGATACGCAGTATTTT.

A word on this clonotype: A much larger clone differs by one base, so this may be a read error. V is TRBV28 and J is TRBJ1-5; no clear D gene. The CDR3 contains 12 residues. Germline CDR1 reads MDHEN; CDR2 reads SYDVKM. The V end was cut by 7 bases, the J end by 3 bases, with 7 bases between. CDR3: CASKQLNQPQHF. CDR3 nucleotide sequence: TGTGCCAGCAAACAGCTCAATCAGCCCCAGCATTTT.

There are many counts of this clonotype. The CDR3 sequence: CSAGPGEQYF. CDR3 nucleotide sequence: TGCAGTGCTGGGCCCGGCGAGCAGTACTTC. The V and J genes are TRBV20-1 and TRBJ2-7; no firm D call. CDR3 length equals 10 residues. V was cut by 5 bases and J by 6 bases, with 8 bases left in between. Germline V CDR1 and CDR2: DFQATT, SNEGSKA (reference sequence).

In this sample, this clonotype turned up a few times. The chain couples TRBV6-2 or TRBV6-3 to TRBJ2-2; no clear D. Per germline, CDR1 MNHEY and CDR2 SVGEGT. V was clipped by 8 bases and J by 3 bases, with 7 bases between them. The CDR3 consists of 12 residues. CDR3 amino acids: CASPADTGELFF. The CDR3 DNA reads as TGTGCCAGCCCCGCGGACACCGGGGAGCTGTTTTTT.

This clonotype was counted a few times. The chain combines TRBV7-2 with TRBJ1-2; the D is unclear. V was trimmed by 6 bases and J by 0 bases, leaving 14 bases between them. Germline lookup yields CDR1 SGHTA and CDR2 FQGNSA. The CDR3 is 15 residues long. CDR3 sequence: CASSLTGPPNYGYTF. Here the CDR3 DNA reads TGTGCCAGCAGTCTTACCGGACCGCCTAACTATGGCTACACCTTC.

V usage is TRBV29-1 and J usage is TRBJ2-6; D not resolved. CDR3 length equals 14 residues. Trimming cost V 3 bases and J 0 bases, with 6 bases left between them. Germline V CDR1 and CDR2: SQVTM, ANQGSEA. CDR3 bases: TGCAGCGTTGATTCTAGCTCTGGGGCCAACGTCCTGACTTTC. It codes for CSVDSSSGANVLTF. The full variable domain, completed using reference TRBV29-1 and TRBJ2-6, is SAVISQKPSRDICQRGTSLTIQCQVDSQVTMMFWYRQQPGQSLTLIATANQGSEATYESGFVIDKFPISRPNLTFSTLTVSNMSPEDSSIYLCSVDSSSGANVLTFGAGSRLTVL.

This clonotype has at least ten counts. The gene calls are TRBV20-1 and TRBJ2-1; no firm D call. V was cut by 7 bases and J by 8 bases, with 12 bases left in between. CDR3 length: 11 residues. CDR1 and CDR2 from the germline V gene are DFQATT and SNEGSKA (reference sequence). CDR3 sequence (DNA): TGCAGTGTCCCCAGAGGTGATGAGCAGTTCTTC. Amino acid sequence: CSVPRGDEQFF.

This clonotype was counted many times. The V and J genes are TRBV25-1 and TRBJ1-5; 7 nucleotides align to TRBD1. There are 13 residues in the CDR3. Germline CDR1 reads MGHDK; CDR2 reads SYGVNS. With V trimmed by 4 bases and J by 7 bases, 4 bases remained unmatched. This CDR3 reads CASSGQGKQPQHF. CDR3 nucleotides: TGTGCCAGCAGTGGACAGGGAAAGCAGCCCCAGCATTTT.

This clonotype came up a few times. The V gene is TRBV29-1, the J gene TRBJ2-7; D is uncertain. With 6 bases removed from V and 0 bases from J, the gap between germline ends came to 9 bases. This CDR3 is built from 12 residues. Germline-derived CDR1 and CDR2 are SQVTM and ANQGSEA. The CDR3 loop reads CSVSSTSYEQYF. CDR3 in DNA: TGCAGCGTGAGCTCGACCTCCTACGAGCAGTACTTC.

This clonotype was detected many times. V gene TRBV3-1 combines with J gene TRBJ2-1; 12 positions match TRBD2. The germline V gene encodes CDR1 LGHDT and CDR2 YNNKEL (reference sequence). This CDR3 is built from 16 residues. Trimming cost V 0 bases and J 7 bases; bases outside gene matches: 4. CDR3 region: CASSQEELAGGNEQFF. The CDR3, as DNA: TGTGCCAGCAGCCAAGAGGAACTAGCGGGAGGAAATGAGCAGTTCTTC.

This clonotype was seen repeatedly, ten times or more. The V call is TRBV27, the J call TRBJ2-7, with D possibly TRBD1 on 6 matching bases. The CDR3 is made up of 12 amino acids. Germline V gene lookup returns CDR1 MNHEY and CDR2 SMNVEV (reference sequence). V was trimmed by 2 bases and J by 7 bases, leaving 9 bases between them. The CDR3 DNA reads TGTGCCAGCAGTTTAGGGCAGGGGGAGCAGTACTTC. As protein: CASSLGQGEQYF.

This clonotype was detected ten times or more. The chain links TRBV20-1 to TRBJ2-1; D is undetermined. The CDR3 has 15 amino acids. Trimming removed 6 bases at V and 13 bases at J, with 28 bases between. Germline V lookup: CDR1 DFQATT, CDR2 SNEGSKA (reference sequence). The CDR3 region is CSAAKRGERRLTQFF. The CDR3 DNA sequence: TGCAGTGCCGCAAAACGCGGAGAGCGACGCCTTACCCAGTTCTTC.

This clonotype was detected a few times. The J gene is TRBJ2-1, the V gene TRBV6-2 or TRBV6-3; TRBD2 aligns across 11 bases. The germline gives CDR1 MNHEY, CDR2 SVGEGT. This CDR3 has 17 residues. Losses at the gene ends were 0 bases for V and 3 bases for J; bases not matched to a gene: 4. The CDR3 sequence: CASSYSLTSGNYNEQFF. In DNA, the CDR3 is TGTGCCAGCAGTTACTCCCTGACTAGCGGGAACTACAATGAGCAGTTCTTC.

This clonotype was counted many times. The chain couples TRBV12-3 or TRBV12-4 to TRBJ2-5; D is unclear. This CDR3 has 12 residues. The ends were cut back, 8 bases at V and 4 bases at J, with 11 bases in the middle. In nucleotides, the CDR3 is TGTGCCAGCTCCCTATGGGGAGAGACCCAGTACTTC. The encoded protein is CASSLWGETQYF.

This clonotype was seen many times. J is TRBJ2-4 and V is TRBV12-3 or TRBV12-4, with a tentative D call TRBD2 (5 bases). V dropped 7 bases and J dropped 0 bases, with 22 bases sitting between them. The CDR3 loop spans 18 amino acids. CDR3 amino acids: CASNLWGDGTLAKNIQYF. CDR3 nucleotides: TGTGCCAGCAATCTTTGGGGAGACGGAACACTAGCCAAAAACATTCAGTACTTC.

This clonotype showed up many times. The CDR3 region is CASSSGSSGNTIYF. Written as DNA, the CDR3 is TGTGCCAGCAGCTCCGGGAGCTCTGGAAACACCATATATTTT. The chain is built from TRBV5-5 and TRBJ1-3; D uncertain. The CDR3 sequence is 14 residues long. V lost 3 bases and J 0 bases, leaving 7 bases between the germline ends. In germline, CDR1 is SGHKS, CDR2 YYEKEE (reference sequence).

This clonotype was counted at least ten times. The chain joins TRBV20-1 to TRBJ1-2; unclear D gene. The CDR3 totals 15 residues. Per germline, CDR1 DFQATT and CDR2 SNEGSKA (reference sequence). The chain's CDR3 is CKWQPQLSANYGYTF. CDR3 DNA sequence: TGCAAGTGGCAGCCTCAACTTTCAGCTAACTATGGCTACACCTTC.

This clonotype came up a few times. The J gene is TRBJ2-7, the V gene TRBV30; D might be TRBD1 (6 bases). The V end lost 0 bases, the J end lost 3 bases, and 12 bases lay between the germline ends. Germline V gene sequence: CDR1 GTSNPN, CDR2 SVGIG (reference sequence). The CDR3 runs 14 residues. CDR3 amino acids: CAWSVQGISYEQYF. CDR3 bases: TGTGCCTGGAGTGTACAGGGAATAAGCTACGAGCAGTACTTC.

The table lists this clonotype with many counts. The V gene is TRBV4-3, the J gene TRBJ2-2, with 9 bases that match TRBD2. From germline, CDR1 is LGHNA and CDR2 YSLEER. This CDR3 is built from 15 residues. The junction had 5 bases not matched to a gene; V was cut back by 4 bases and J by 5 bases. The CDR3 reads CASSPPSGNTGELFF. CDR3 bases: TGCGCCAGCAGCCCCCCTAGCGGGAATACCGGGGAGCTGTTTTTT.

This clonotype was seen at least ten times. The chain has TRBV20-1 and TRBJ2-1, with TRBD2 matching 11 bases. CDR1 is DFQATT, CDR2 SNEGSKA, per germline (reference sequence). This CDR3 is 16 amino acids long. The V and J ends lost 3 bases and 3 bases, in that order; junction bases with no gene match: 7. This CDR3 is CSARAKTSGIYNEQFF. The DNA for the CDR3 is TGCAGTGCTAGGGCCAAGACTAGCGGGATCTACAATGAGCAGTTCTTC.

This clonotype was counted ten times or more. This chain connects TRBV20-1 to TRBJ2-7; 8 positions agree with TRBD2. The trim removed 2 bases at V and 5 bases at J, leaving 5 bases unmatched. The germline gives CDR1 DFQATT, CDR2 SNEGSKA (reference sequence). The CDR3 extends over 13 amino acids. This CDR3 is CSARNSGIDEQYF. The CDR3 nucleotides read TGCAGTGCTAGAAATAGCGGGATCGACGAGCAGTACTTC.

The chain uses TRBV7-2 and TRBJ2-2; 8 bases fit TRBD1. J gave up 11 bases and V 4 bases, and 6 bases lay outside the gene matches. Germline loops: CDR1 SGHTA, CDR2 FQGNSA. The CDR3 consists of 13 residues. The CDR3 spells CASSSGGRVELFF. The DNA of the CDR3 is TGTGCCAGCAGCTCAGGGGGCAGGGTAGAGCTGTTTTTT.

This clonotype was seen many times. The chain joins TRBV9 to TRBJ2-1; D remains ambiguous. This CDR3 spans 14 amino acids. Germline V gives CDR1 SGDLS, CDR2 YYNGEE. The ends were cut back, 0 bases at V and 6 bases at J, with 10 bases in the middle. CDR3 sequence reads: CASSVGQEGNEQFF. The CDR3 DNA reads TGTGCCAGCAGCGTAGGGCAGGAAGGCAATGAGCAGTTCTTC.

On this clonotype itself: This may be a read error: a much more frequent sequence differs by one nucleotide. V and J are TRBV20-1 and TRBJ2-1, with D possibly called TRBD1 or TRBD2 (5 bases each). V dropped 5 bases and J dropped 6 bases, with 8 bases sitting between them. Germline V gives CDR1 DFQATT, CDR2 SNEGSKA (reference sequence). The CDR3 totals 11 residues. The CDR3: CSADGTNEQFF. CDR3 DNA sequence: TGCAGTGCTGATGGGACCAATGAGCAGTTCTTC.

This clonotype was observed at least ten times. The chain has TRBV6-5 and TRBJ2-2, with 9 bases that match TRBD2. Per the germline V gene, CDR1 is MNHEY and CDR2 is SVGAGI. J lost 5 bases, V lost 2 bases, and 3 bases had no gene match. The CDR3 has 15 residues. In DNA, the CDR3 is TGTGCCAGCAGTTACGCGGGAGGGCTAACCGGGGAGCTGTTTTTT. It codes for CASSYAGGLTGELFF.

This clonotype occurred many times. The V gene is TRBV5-1, the J gene TRBJ2-5; D might be TRBD2 (7 bases). The CDR3 loop spans 15 amino acids. Trimming stripped 2 bases from V and 4 bases from J, with 15 bases between. Germline CDR1 reads SGHRS; CDR2 reads YFSETQ. Written as DNA, the CDR3 is TGCGCCAGCAGCTTCTCCGAGGGGGGGACAGAGACCCAGTACTTC. This sequence encodes CASSFSEGGTETQYF.

This clonotype was picked up many times. The J gene is TRBJ1-5, the V gene TRBV10-3; possible D gene TRBD1, 6 bases. The CDR3 is made up of 16 amino acids. The V end lost 3 bases, the J end lost 5 bases, and 17 bases lay between the germline ends. Per germline, CDR1 ENHRY and CDR2 SYGVKD. This chain's CDR3 is CAISDGTGQLDQPQHF. CDR3 DNA: TGTGCCATCAGTGATGGTACAGGACAGCTCGATCAGCCCCAGCATTTT.

V gene TRBV24-1 combines with J gene TRBJ2-3; the D gene could be TRBD1 or TRBD2 (6 bases each). The CDR3 is 13 amino acids. Germline lookup yields CDR1 KGHDR and CDR2 SFDVKD. Deletions cut 9 bases from V and 4 bases from J, with 13 bases between. This CDR3 reads CATQWGAADTQYF. The CDR3 DNA reads as TGTGCCACCCAATGGGGGGCGGCAGATACGCAGTATTTT.

This clonotype was picked up many times. The rearrangement links TRBV6-2 or TRBV6-3 to TRBJ1-2; perhaps TRBD1 as D (6 bases). Germline CDR1 and CDR2: MNHEY and SVGEGT. V lost 6 bases to trimming and J lost 8 bases, with 13 bases between them. CDR3 length equals 12 residues. The CDR3 protein is CASSSPGEGYTF. The CDR3 bases are TGTGCCAGCAGCTCCCCAGGGGAAGGCTACACCTTC.